The rows below give T cell receptor beta chains drawn from one sample of a study of identical twins. TCRdb reprocessed the 5' RACE reads with MiXCR, giving one entry per CDR3 protein. The repertoire has approximately 700,000 distinct CDR3 sequences, 18% of them found once; the top ten carry about an eighth. These data are also associated with another study on T cells expressing NK-cell markers.

What was sequenced was PBMCs. The receptors shown here come from a woman under 30 in good health. Both conserved end residues are part of each CDR3. Each record gives: J gene, CDR3 length, V gene, CDR3 protein.

J: TRBJ1-1; length: 14; V: TRBV29-1; CDR3: CSVDSGTGNTEAFF
J: TRBJ2-7; length: 15; V: TRBV15; CDR3: CATSRDFPGPSEQYF
J: TRBJ2-4; length: 14; V: TRBV11-2; CDR3: CASSLVPAKNIQYF
J: TRBJ2-1; length: 16; V: TRBV12-3/TRBV12-4; CDR3: CASMDPSGSSYNEQFF
J: TRBJ1-1; length: 15; V: TRBV5-1; CDR3: CASSLGPTGDAEAFF
J: TRBJ2-3; length: 16; V: TRBV6-5; CDR3: CASSYGLAGRTDTQYF
J: TRBJ2-1; length: 15; V: TRBV20-1; CDR3: CSARGAGASYNEQFF
J: TRBJ2-4; length: 15; V: TRBV19; CDR3: CASSKPGPPGHIQYF
J: TRBJ2-3; length: 13; V: TRBV5-8; CDR3: CASSSWAGKGGYF
J: TRBJ2-6; length: 15; V: TRBV6-5; CDR3: CASSYDRSGANVLTF
J: TRBJ1-5; length: 14; V: TRBV6-2/TRBV6-3; CDR3: CASMRPDQIQPQHF
J: TRBJ2-3; length: 15; V: TRBV6-1; CDR3: CASSDPWGYTDTQYF
J: TRBJ1-1; length: 14; V: TRBV4-3; CDR3: CASSHADRDTEAFF
J: TRBJ1-1; length: 16; V: TRBV10-3; CDR3: CAISERDRGRGTEAFF
J: TRBJ2-1; length: 11; V: TRBV5-1; CDR3: CASSWRGEQFF
J: TRBJ1-2; length: 16; V: TRBV6-5; CDR3: CASSYSATGGGYGYTF
J: TRBJ2-1; length: 16; V: TRBV7-9; CDR3: CASSLSDAGSNNEQFF
J: TRBJ2-1; length: 15; V: TRBV7-6; CDR3: CASSGRFSSYNEQFF
J: TRBJ1-2; length: 14; V: TRBV5-8; CDR3: CATPTGTINYGYTF
J: TRBJ2-5; length: 14; V: TRBV7-8; CDR3: CASSLSTGKETQYF
J: TRBJ1-6; length: 17; V: TRBV12-3/TRBV12-4; CDR3: CASSSGTPFRLSSPLHF
J: TRBJ1-2; length: 16; V: TRBV7-9; CDR3: CASSLAQETFNYGYTF